One sample yielded the 5 T cell receptor beta chains listed below, sequenced in a study of beta chain features in type 1 diabetes (dated by TCRdb to 2017 to 2018). The library came from the immunoSEQ multiplex PCR assay. The entire isolated RNA was reverse transcribed using the High Capacity cDNA Reverse Transcription Kit, and thus expressed TCRB transcripts were sequenced. TCRdb stores this immuneACCESS table with in-frame sequences only. Part of the clones is absent; in the studies checked, under half of the shortfall reflects unresolved V genes, and no reason is known for the rest. Here the sample has some 350,000 clones; less than 15% occur a single time. In total, the top ten clones hold about 0.015% of the sample. For these TCRs, the target antigens are not known. Broad study findings and their caveats: A moderate but significant shortening of TCRB CDR3 length was observed in type 1 diabetes patients in all four CD4+ subsets.

Material: naive CD4+ T cells from blood. The sample's cell subset or site label, decoded: true naive CD4+ T cells. The receptors were sampled from a woman in her late teens or twenties with type 1 diabetes.

Comment on this clone: Germline and junction disagree at one end, which may indicate a read error. This sequence joins TRBV28 and TRBJ1-2, with 7 bases identical to TRBD1. This CDR3 region has 13 residues. Germline CDR1 is MDHEN and CDR2 is SYDVKM. CDR3 in amino acids: CASRLYGSGQVLF. For the CDR3, the DNA is TGTGCCAGCAGATTGTATGGATCAGGACAGGTCCTCTTC.

The gene calls are TRBV7-9 and TRBJ2-5; D may be TRBD2 (5 bases). There are 15 residues in the CDR3. Germline loops: CDR1 SEHNR, CDR2 FQNEAQ (reference sequence). The V gene lost 1 base and the J gene lost 2 bases, with 11 bases spanning the gap. This CDR3 reads CASSLGRTSQETQYF. As DNA, the CDR3 is TGTGCCAGCAGCTTAGGGAGGACTTCGCAAGAGACCCAGTACTTC.

V gene TRBV7-9 combines with J gene TRBJ2-5; 7 nucleotides match TRBD2. The CDR3 extends over 12 amino acids. Germline V lookup: CDR1 SEHNR, CDR2 FQNEAQ (reference sequence). The ends lost 8 bases at V and 5 bases at J; junction bases unmatched: 5. CDR3 coding DNA: TGTGCCAGCGGGGAGGGCCCGGAGACCCAGTACTTC. Translating gives CASGEGPETQYF.

The table lists this clone with a few counts. The chain carries TRBV6-5 and TRBJ2-5; 9 bases are a match to TRBD2. The CDR3 loop spans 16 amino acids. V was clipped by 1 base and J by 3 bases; unmatched bases: 6. Germline V gene sequence: CDR1 MNHEY, CDR2 SVGAGI. DNA of the CDR3: TGTGCCAGCAGTTACTTCGGGGCTAGCGGGGAAGAGACCCAGTACTTC. It encodes CASSYFGASGEETQYF.

The V and J genes are TRBV27 and TRBJ1-2; D is undetermined. V was trimmed by 5 bases and J by 6 bases, leaving 16 bases between them. Germline values: CDR1 MNHEY, CDR2 SMNVEV (reference sequence). The CDR3 contains 14 residues. The CDR3 sequence: CASSRFFGDNGYTF. The CDR3, as DNA: TGTGCCAGCAGTAGGTTCTTCGGGGATAATGGCTACACCTTC.